These 15 T cell receptor beta chains share one sample of origin, sequenced in a study of cytomegalovirus exposure and HLA in healthy donors. PCR involved 60 Vbeta and 13 Jbeta primers. Clones were read by immunoSEQ multiplex PCR, and TCRdb kept only the in-frame ones, dropping some. The repertoire has about 150,000 clones, around 75% of them found once; the top ten carry around 2%. Sequenced sample: PBMCs. The receptors originated from a woman aged 40 to 50 in good health and CMV-seronegative.

CDR3 in DNA: TGCGCCAGCAGCCCGATTGGAGGAGAGGACACTGAAGCTTTCTTT. Translating it yields CASSPIGGEDTEAFF. The chain links TRBV5-1 to TRBJ1-1; D remains ambiguous. The ends were cut back, 4 bases at V and 3 bases at J, with 16 bases in the middle. This CDR3 comprises 15 residues. Germline V lookup: CDR1 SGHRS, CDR2 YFSETQ.

This clone was counted a few times. The CDR3 loop is CASGGHYSYNEQFF. The CDR3 DNA reads TGTGCCAGCGGGGGACACTACTCCTACAATGAGCAGTTCTTC. This chain joins TRBV2 and TRBJ2-1; D is possibly TRBD1 (6 bases). The CDR3 runs 14 residues. Germline V gene lookup returns CDR1 SNHLY and CDR2 FYNNEI. The germline V and J ends were trimmed by 8 bases and 0 bases, with 11 bases remaining between them. The complete variable domain, with remaining parts taken from reference TRBV2 and TRBJ2-1, reads EPEVTQTPSHQVTQMGQEVILRCVPISNHLYFYWYRQILGQKVEFLVSFYNNEISEKSEIFDDQFSVERPDGSNFTLKIRSTKLEDSAMYFCASGGHYSYNEQFFGPGTRLTVL.

CDR3 in amino acids: CASSRGLAGGQGNIQYF. CDR3 bases: TGCGCCAGCAGCCGAGGACTAGCGGGAGGGCAGGGAAACATTCAGTACTTC. The chain carries TRBV4-1 and TRBJ2-4, with 15 bases identical to TRBD2. There are 17 residues in the CDR3. CDR1 and CDR2 (germline): MGHRA, YSYEKL. After removal of 4 bases from V and 6 bases from J, the junction contained 7 bases not matched to a gene.

Only one count was recorded for this clone. In nucleotides, the CDR3 is TGTGCCAGCAGCCCACAGGGAAACACCATATATTTT. It codes for CASSPQGNTIYF. The chain is built from TRBV4-2 and TRBJ1-3, with D unclear. This CDR3 is built from 12 residues. V was pared by 4 bases and J by 4 bases, with 5 bases between. Looked up from germline, CDR1 is LGHNA and CDR2 is YNFKEQ.

This clone was observed a single time. This sequence joins TRBV6-6 and TRBJ1-2; TRBD1 aligns across 8 bases. Germline CDR1 and CDR2: MNHNY and SVGAGI (reference sequence). This CDR3 contains 14 residues. Trimming took 8 bases from V and 0 from J; bases not matched to a gene: 5. Here the CDR3 reads CASGQGSSNYGYTF. CDR3 coding DNA: TGTGCCAGCGGACAGGGCTCTTCTAACTATGGCTACACCTTC.

This chain links TRBV5-5 with TRBJ1-1; tentative D call: TRBD1 (5 bases). There are 13 residues in the CDR3. The V end was cut by 0 bases, the J end by 3 bases, with 6 bases between. Germline CDR1 and CDR2: SGHKS and YYEKEE (reference sequence). CDR3 DNA: TGTGCCAGCAGCTTGGTGGGGCACACTGAAGCTTTCTTT. It specifies CASSLVGHTEAFF.

V is TRBV5-4 and J is TRBJ2-1, with D possibly being TRBD2 (6 bases). The CDR3 spans 14 residues. V shed 4 bases and J shed 8 bases, with 16 bases lying between them. CDR1 and CDR2 (germline): SGHNT, YYREEE (reference sequence). DNA of the CDR3: TGTGCCAGCAGCGGAGCGGGCGGGTACTATGAGCAGTTCTTC. This gives the protein CASSGAGGYYEQFF. Drawing the rest from reference TRBV5-4 and TRBJ2-1, the complete variable domain is ETGVTQSPTHLIKTRGQQVTLRCSSQSGHNTVSWYQQALGQGPQFIFQYYREEENGRGNFPPRFSGLQFPNYSSELNVNALELDDSALYLCASSGAGGYYEQFFGPGTRLTVL.

The chain uses TRBV18 and TRBJ2-7; maybe TRBD2 (5 bases). CDR1 and CDR2 from the germline V gene are KGHSH and LQKENI. This CDR3 has 14 amino acids. Trimming removed 6 bases at V and 2 bases at J, with 14 bases between. The CDR3 spells CASSHPPGTYEQYF. CDR3 nucleotide sequence: TGTGCCAGCTCCCACCCCCCGGGGACCTACGAGCAGTACTTC.

This clone was counted only a few times. The chain is built from TRBV12-2 and TRBJ1-2. TRBV12-2 is a known pseudogene. The CDR3 covers 16 residues. DNA of the CDR3: TGTGCAAGTCTTCCCAGAAGGCGGAAACGGGGCTATGGCTACACCTTC. As protein: CASLPRRRKRGYGYTF.

The chain is built from TRBV5-5 and TRBJ2-3; D might be TRBD1 (6 bases). Germline values: CDR1 SGHKS, CDR2 YYEKEE (reference sequence). CDR3 length: 15 amino acids. V lost 4 bases and J lost 5, with 17 bases in between. The CDR3 loop reads CASSRRDTHRDTQYF. The CDR3 nucleotides read TGTGCCAGCAGCCGCCGGGACACTCATAGAGATACGCAGTATTTT.

The chain recombines TRBV2 with TRBJ2-5; 7 nucleotides agree with TRBD1. In germline, CDR1 is SNHLY, CDR2 FYNNEI. This CDR3 has 15 amino acids. With 6 bases clipped from V and 4 bases from J, the junction kept 11 bases outside the gene matches. The CDR3 region is CASSPDRDRGETQYF. For the CDR3, the DNA is TGTGCCAGCAGCCCCGACAGGGACCGCGGAGAGACCCAGTACTTC.

CDR3 region: CASSLGGLAGGNEQFF. DNA for the CDR3: TGCGCCAGCAGCTTGGGGGGGCTAGCGGGAGGCAATGAGCAGTTCTTC. The V and J genes are TRBV5-1 and TRBJ2-1, with 11 bases matching TRBD2. The CDR3 runs to 16 residues. Germline V CDR1 and CDR2: SGHRS, YFSETQ. V lost 0 bases to trimming and J lost 6 bases; unmatched junction nucleotides: 5. The variable domain in full, with the rest retrieved from reference TRBV5-1 and TRBJ2-1, is KAGVTQTPRYLIKTRGQQVTLSCSPISGHRSVSWYQQTPGQGLQFLFEYFSETQRNKGNFPGRFSGRQFSNSRSEMNVSTLELGDSALYLCASSLGGLAGGNEQFFGPGTRLTVL.

This rearrangement joins TRBV6-5 to TRBJ1-4; 8 nucleotides line up with TRBD1. J gave up 7 bases and V 10 bases, and 14 bases lay outside the gene matches. This CDR3 is 15 amino acids long. In germline, CDR1 is MNHEY, CDR2 SVGAGI. CDR3: CANSHTTGVSEKLFF. Here the CDR3 DNA reads TGTGCCAACAGCCACACGACAGGGGTTAGTGAAAAACTGTTTTTT.

The genes are TRBV27 and TRBJ2-3; perhaps TRBD2 as D (6 bases). Germline CDR1 is MNHEY and CDR2 is SMNVEV (reference sequence). Deletions cut 5 bases from V and 5 bases from J, with 11 bases between. The CDR3 contains 13 residues. CDR3 protein: CASSPLALDTQYF. Written as DNA, the CDR3 is TGTGCCAGCAGTCCCCTAGCGTTAGATACGCAGTATTTT.

The chain couples TRBV28 to TRBJ2-7; 8 nucleotides line up with TRBD1. CDR3 size: 16 residues. Germline loops: CDR1 MDHEN, CDR2 SYDVKM. V lost 8 bases and J lost 0; bases outside the gene matches: 12. CDR3 protein: CASGTIRQGPSYEQYF. The CDR3 nucleotides are TGTGCCAGCGGTACTATCCGACAGGGGCCCTCCTACGAGCAGTACTTC.